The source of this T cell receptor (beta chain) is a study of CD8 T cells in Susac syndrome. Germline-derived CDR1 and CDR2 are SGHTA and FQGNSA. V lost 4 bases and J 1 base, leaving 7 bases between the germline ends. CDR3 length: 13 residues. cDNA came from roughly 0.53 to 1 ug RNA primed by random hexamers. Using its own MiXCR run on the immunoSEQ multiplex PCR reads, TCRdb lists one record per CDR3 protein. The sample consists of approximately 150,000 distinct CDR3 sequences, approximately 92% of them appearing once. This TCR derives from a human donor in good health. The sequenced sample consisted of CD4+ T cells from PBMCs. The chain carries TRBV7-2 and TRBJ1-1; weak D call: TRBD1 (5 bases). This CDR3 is CASSSGWNTEAFF. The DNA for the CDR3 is TGTGCCAGCAGCTCAGGGTGGAACACTGAAGCTTTCTTT. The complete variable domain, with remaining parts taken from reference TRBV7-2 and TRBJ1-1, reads GAGVSQSPSNKVTEKGKDVELRCDPISGHTALYWYRQSLGQGLEFLIYFQGNSAPDKSGLPSDRFSAERTGGSVSTLTIQRTQQEDSAVYLCASSSGWNTEAFFGQGTRLTVV.